This TCR beta chain was found in a study of vaccination and CD4 T cells after COVID-19 (dated by TCRdb to between 2021 and 2022). Regarding the research as a whole: Convalescent patients had a positive SARS-CoV-2 result on nasal swab PCR, and of these patients, several had mild disease and one had severe disease. The spike-specific CD4+ TCR repertoire was compared before and after mRNA vaccination in nine to ten COVID-19 convalescent patients and a handful of infection-naive healthy vaccine recipients. Culture stimuli were overlapping spike peptide pools from SARS-CoV-2 and from the common cold coronaviruses HCoV-NL63, HCoV-OC43 and HCoV-229E. Two doses of either the Pfizer-BioNTech BNT162b2 vaccine (n=8) or the Moderna mRNA-1273 vaccine (n=2) were administered to participants. Post-vaccine blood samples were obtained a median of about 70 days after the second vaccine dose, with a range of roughly 14 to 241 days. Six males and four females were included in the convalescent cohort, with two Hispanic individuals, seven Caucasians, two Asians and one multiracial person represented. In control cultures, a CEFX viral epitope pool was used as positive control, an HIV-1 Nef peptide pool was used as negative control, or no peptide was added. Post-COVID blood samples were collected from convalescent patients a median of around 100 days after diagnosis, with a range of roughly 35 to 170 days. The full study reports these points: Of the vaccine-specific clones in convalescent patients, 304 of 307, or nearly all, reacted only to SARS-CoV-2 spike and did not cross-react with common cold coronaviruses. The study included relatively few convalescent patients and did not analyze early timepoints after natural infection. In convalescent patients, a median around 90% of post-vaccine SARS-CoV-2-reactive clones were detected only after vaccination, and vaccine-specific priming was suggested by this finding. An increase in the median number of SARS-CoV-2-reactive clonotypes from roughly 20 after infection to some 38 after vaccination was observed, but the change was not found to be significant.

On this clonotype: Its antigen has not been determined. No qualities accompany the bases; no much larger clone lies one base away.

The method behind the library was PCR. DNA from cultured CD4+ T cells underwent TCR sequencing with the Oncomine TCR Beta short-read assay at the Johns Hopkins FTIC core. Genomic DNA was extracted from the cultured CD4+ T cells with the QIAamp micro DNA kit. Oncomine TCR Beta libraries from cultured CD4+ T cells were pooled using unique dual indexes and sequenced on an Illumina iSeq 100. The paper's data handling went like this. Non-productive sequences were filtered out, and CDR3s that did not start with C, did not end with F or W, or were shorter than 7 amino acids were discarded. Antigen-specific clonotypes were identified with the MANAFEST web application by comparing peptide-stimulated wells with reference and other culture wells. An FDR below 0.05, an odds ratio above 5, and a productive frequency above 0.1% in at least two of three replicate wells were required for clones to be considered positive. A clonotype counted as cross-reactive if it showed significant expansion both in the SARS-CoV-2 spike wells and in at least one common cold coronavirus spike condition. Similarity between CDR3 sequences was evaluated in R version 3.6.1 using Levenshtein distances (stringdist) and unrooted phylogenetic trees (ape). The public reads were reanalyzed by TCRdb: fastp trimming at Q25, MiXCR alignment, in-frame beta chains only. Every distinct CDR3 protein forms one entry, paired with its most common genes and DNA. The V and J calls shown here were made by TCRdb, not taken from the authors' results. The sample table lists thousands of distinct CDR3 sequences, roughly 30% of them with a count of one. The ten largest clones take up approximately 30% of the sample.

Read against the paper, the sample's treatment or condition label means: roughly ten-day PBMC culture with coronavirus spike peptide pools or control peptides (ViraFEST assay). The ViraFEST assay, used in the study, expanded antigen-specific T cells with peptide pools and then identified the expanded clonotypes through TCR sequencing. The positive SARS-CoV-2 PCR tests of the convalescent patients were dated from March to December 2020, before the Alpha, Beta and Delta variants emerged in the United States. Under 2.5 million PBMCs per well were cultured in IMDM with roughly 4.8% human AB serum and 8.5 to 10 IU/ml IL-2, plus 10 ug/ml peptide pools. Half of the culture medium was replaced with fresh IL-2-containing medium on days 3 and 7. Once the cells had been in culture for over 9 days, the EasySep CD4+ T cell isolation kit was used to isolate CD4+ T cells by negative selection. Ficoll-Paque Plus gradient centrifugation was used to isolate PBMCs from whole blood, and the isolated PBMCs were then either used fresh or cryopreserved at -140C. In general, triplicate wells were set up for every culture condition.

This TCR derives from a human donor who had recovered from COVID-19. Sequencing input: CD4+ T cells from blood, cultured in vitro.

Here the CDR3 is given as CSAAEGNEQFF. The sequenced DNA: TGCAGCGCCGCGGAAGGGAATGAGCAGTTCTTC. The V gene is TRBV29-1 and the J gene is TRBJ2-1; confidence is insufficient to name the D gene. CDR1 and CDR2 (SQVTM, ANQGSEA) derive from the germline V gene. V drops 7 bases and J drops 7 bases, leaving 11 bases in between. The CDR3, cysteine through phenylalanine, is 11 amino acids long. Kept here is only the CDR3 DNA, which spans 33 bases and is read in frame from base 1.